The source of this TCR beta chain is a study of cytomegalovirus exposure and HLA in healthy donors. Primers included in the PCR were 60 Vbeta and 13 Jbeta primers. Using immunoSEQ multiplex PCR, the repertoire was profiled, and TCRdb retains in-frame clones only, with some absent. Of 150,000 to 250,000 clones detected, roughly four fifths appear once; the ten largest clones hold less than 2%. Germline V gene lookup returns CDR1 PRHDT and CDR2 FYEKMQ (reference sequence). The V segment lost 0 bases and the J segment 4 bases; nucleotides outside the gene matches: 0. The CDR3 consists of 13 residues. The clonotype comes from a man younger than 45 in good health and CMV-seronegative. The sample comprised PBMCs. The genes are TRBV13 and TRBJ2-7, with 7 bases that match TRBD1. CDR3 in amino acids: CASSLGQGYEQYF. As DNA, the CDR3 is TGTGCCAGCAGCTTAGGACAGGGGTACGAGCAGTACTTC. Full variable domain (missing parts from reference TRBV13 and TRBJ2-7): AAGVIQSPRHLIKEKRETATLKCYPIPRHDTVYWYQQGPGQDPQFLISFYEKMQSDKGSIPDRFSAQQFSDYHSELNMSSLELGDSALYFCASSLGQGYEQYFGPGTRLTVT.